This is a list of T cell receptor beta chains from one sample in a study of blood T cells in healthy people across ages. TCRdb used MiXCR to reprocess the 5' RACE reads, holding one entry per CDR3 protein. Among about 1,000,000 distinct CDR3 sequences listed, 35% to 50% were seen once. Specimen: blood. Source of these receptors: a woman between 55 and 75 years old in good health. The CDR3 runs from the conserved cysteine through the conserved F or W. Each record gives: J gene, V gene, CDR3 protein.

>TRBJ2-1|TRBV27
CASSRSPYNEQFF
>TRBJ1-6|TRBV27
CASSFPSATENNSPLHF
>TRBJ2-3|TRBV20-1
CSAPGTSGRPTDTQYF
>TRBJ1-5|TRBV6-1
CASSRTGQGTYSNQPQHF
>TRBJ2-7|TRBV11-3
CASSSTGTGDGEQYF
>TRBJ2-1|TRBV5-1
CASSLNIAGMSYNEQFF
>TRBJ2-1|TRBV30
CAWSWGRGNEQFF
>TRBJ2-1|TRBV10-3
CAISEDRGPSPEFF
>TRBJ2-7|TRBV29-1
CSVGREGHTYEQYF
>TRBJ2-7|TRBV27
CASSSGSAYEQYF
>TRBJ1-2|TRBV20-1
CSHPTEYGYTF
>TRBJ2-7|TRBV3-1
CANSQDGRQGLYEQYF
>TRBJ2-1|TRBV2
CASSFRGPAGNEQFF
>TRBJ2-3|TRBV29-1
CSVASGRPQSSTDTQYF
>TRBJ2-1|TRBV6-5
CASRLAGGGEQFF
>TRBJ2-1|TRBV7-2
CASSLNYRLAGRKEYNEQFF
>TRBJ1-5|TRBV27
CASSSLTYNQPQHF
>TRBJ1-6|TRBV27
CASRTDRDTRNSPLHF
>TRBJ1-4|TRBV29-1
CSVSGRGTEKLFF
>TRBJ2-2|TRBV9
CASSVDSDYTGELFF
>TRBJ2-1|TRBV6-1
CASIYLTSGLYNEQFF
>NA|TRBV3-1
CASSQHPAGYEQYF
>TRBJ2-7|TRBV13
CASSASGTYEQYF
>TRBJ2-3|TRBV4-1
CASSLTERSTDTQYF
>TRBJ2-3|TRBV12-3/TRBV12-4
CASSFGTRFTDTQYF
>TRBJ2-7|TRBV5-1
CASSPSGEYEQYF
>TRBJ2-1|TRBV2
CASEGLAGVGEQFF
>TRBJ1-2|TRBV5-5
CASSHRRWDYGYTF
>TRBJ2-3|TRBV11-2
CASSLVGGRAINTQYF
>TRBJ2-1|TRBV5-1
CASSSRDPYNEQFF
>TRBJ2-7|TRBV20-1
CSASDSSSYEQYF
>TRBJ2-7|TRBV2
CASSPEGGRYEQYF
>TRBJ1-5|TRBV12-3/TRBV12-4
CASSSGVGFQPQHF
>TRBJ2-3|TRBV20-1
CSARDSRFTDTQYF
>TRBJ1-1|TRBV24-1
CATSGGGRGTEAFF
>TRBJ2-7|TRBV19
CASSIPTGGSYNEQYF
>TRBJ1-5|TRBV5-1
CASSLDRGRFYNQPQHF
>TRBJ2-7|TRBV20-1
CSASRGKPYEQYF
>TRBJ2-4|TRBV5-1
CASSLALGQGARIGAKNIQYF
>TRBJ2-1|TRBV27
CASSPRTSGSGNEQFF
>NA|TRBV12-3/TRBV12-4
CASSVLDRDYEQYF
>TRBJ2-1|TRBV29-1
CSVEGREAYNEQFF
>TRBJ2-5|TRBV7-2
CASATRQETQYF
>TRBJ1-5|TRBV12-3/TRBV12-4
CASSRDVDQPQHF
>TRBJ2-7|TRBV7-9
CASSLALAGEEQYF
>TRBJ2-2|TRBV4-1
CASSQDDTGELFF
>TRBJ2-3|TRBV10-3
CAILEGDTDTQYF
>TRBJ2-3|TRBV7-2
CASSLVSLNTQYF
>NA|TRBV27
CASSLVPKREWVYEQYF
>TRBJ2-7|TRBV6-5
CASSPEGSRSYEQYF
>TRBJ1-5|TRBV12-3/TRBV12-4
CASSPHRDRIGDQPQHF